This T cell receptor (beta chain) was sequenced in a study of shared clonotypes between healthy human individuals. This CDR3 is built from 15 residues. V was trimmed by 0 bases and J by 0 bases, leaving 8 bases between them. Germline loops: CDR1 LGHNA, CDR2 YNFKEQ. Libraries were prepared by immunoSEQ multiplex PCR; TCRdb keeps only in-frame clonotypes and omits some of them. The sample holds about 2 million clones, 95% seen once. The J gene is TRBJ1-2, the V gene TRBV4-2; no clear D. The origin of this receptor is a man younger than 30 in good health. The source material was naive CD4+ T cells sorted from blood. Described subset: CD45RA+ positively selected. The CDR3 bases are TGTGCCAGCAGCCAAGAGAGGCAGCCTAACTATGGCTACACCTTC. This codes for CASSQERQPNYGYTF.